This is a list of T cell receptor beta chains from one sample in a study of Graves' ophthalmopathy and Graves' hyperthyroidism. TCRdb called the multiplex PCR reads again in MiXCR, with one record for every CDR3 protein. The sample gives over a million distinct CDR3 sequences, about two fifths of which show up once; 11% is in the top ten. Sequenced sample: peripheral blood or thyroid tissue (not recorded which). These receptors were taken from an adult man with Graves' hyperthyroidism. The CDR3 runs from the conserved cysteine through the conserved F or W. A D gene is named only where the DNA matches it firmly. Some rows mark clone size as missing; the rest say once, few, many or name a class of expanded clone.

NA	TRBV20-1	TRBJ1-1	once	CSVPSAETGTEAFF	TGCAGTGTACCATCGGCCGAGACGGGCACTGAAGCTTTCTTT
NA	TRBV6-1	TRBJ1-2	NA	CASSLGTSAYGYTF	TGTGCCAGCAGCCTCGGGACATCCGCATATGGCTACACCTTC
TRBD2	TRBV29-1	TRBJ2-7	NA	CSTGTSGGLEQYF	TGCAGCACGGGGACTAGCGGGGGCTTGGAGCAGTACTTC
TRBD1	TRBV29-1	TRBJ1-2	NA	CSVSGTGLDYGYTF	TGCAGCGTCTCCGGGACAGGGTTGGACTATGGCTACACCTTC
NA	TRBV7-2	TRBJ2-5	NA	CASSYSGLSGKETQYF	TGTGCCAGCAGTTACTCAGGGTTGAGCGGCAAAGAGACCCAGTACTTC
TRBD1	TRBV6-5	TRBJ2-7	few	CASSYTGTGNYEQYF	TGTGCCAGCAGTTACACCGGGACAGGGAACTACGAGCAGTACTTC
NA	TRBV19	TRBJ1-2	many	CASSIVGGSFMPF	TGTGCCAGTAGTATCGTCGGCGGGTCCTTTATGCCCTTC
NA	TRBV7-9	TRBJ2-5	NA	CASSPAGTAETQYF	TGTGCCAGCAGCCCTGCTGGAACTGCGGAGACCCAGTACTTC
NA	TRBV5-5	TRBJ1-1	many	CASSLAVGTVMNTEAFF	TGTGCCAGCAGCTTGGCCGTCGGGACGGTTATGAACACTGAAGCTTTCTTT
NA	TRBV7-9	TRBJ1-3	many	CASSTTLRGQRSGNTIYF	TGTGCCAGCAGCACGACACTACGAGGACAGCGCTCTGGAAACACCATATATTTT
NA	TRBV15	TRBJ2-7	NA	CATSRDLVRSYEQYF	TGTGCCACCAGCAGAGATCTGGTCAGATCTTACGAGCAGTACTTC
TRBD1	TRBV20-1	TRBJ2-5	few	CSARDVFGQGVLETQYF	TGCAGTGCTAGAGATGTTTTTGGACAGGGGGTTTTGGAGACCCAGTACTTC
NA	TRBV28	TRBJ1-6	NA	CASTFTSTGPHSPLHF	TGTGCCAGCACCTTCACCTCGACAGGACCACATTCACCCCTCCACTTT
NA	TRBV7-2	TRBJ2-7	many	CASTLTPEGHEQYF	TGTGCCAGCACCCTGACGCCCGAAGGTCACGAGCAGTACTTC
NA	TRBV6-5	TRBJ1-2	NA	CASSYSTSGNYGYTF	TGTGCCAGCAGTTACTCGACCTCGGGAAACTATGGCTACACCTTC
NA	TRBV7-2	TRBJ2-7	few	CASSRMGTRAYEQYF	TGTGCCAGCAGCCGCATGGGGACAAGAGCCTACGAGCAGTACTTC
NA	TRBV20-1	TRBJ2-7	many	CSAREEEMRYEQYF	TGCAGTGCTAGAGAGGAAGAGATGCGGTACGAGCAGTACTTC
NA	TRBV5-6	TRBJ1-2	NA	CASSLRAGLSYGYTF	TGTGCCAGCAGCTTGAGAGCAGGGTTAAGTTATGGCTACACCTTC
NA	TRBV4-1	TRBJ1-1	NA	CASSQADTVGAFF	TGCGCCAGCAGCCAAGCCGACACGGTGGGAGCTTTCTTT
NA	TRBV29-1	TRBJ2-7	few	CSVGTNTYEQYF	TGCAGCGTGGGGACAAACACCTACGAGCAGTACTTC
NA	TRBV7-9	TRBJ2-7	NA	CATQGGAYEQYF	TGTGCCACTCAGGGTGGGGCCTACGAGCAGTACTTC
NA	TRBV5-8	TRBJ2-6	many	CASSPSRSGANVLTF	TGTGCCAGCAGCCCCTCCCGCTCTGGGGCCAACGTCCTGACTTTC
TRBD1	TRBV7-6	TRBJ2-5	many	CASSLLYRGETQYF	TGTGCCAGCAGCCTCCTATACAGGGGGGAGACCCAGTACTTC
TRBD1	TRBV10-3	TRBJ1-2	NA	CASSYSKRGPGYGYTF	TGTGCCAGCAGTTACTCGAAGAGGGGGCCTGGGTATGGCTACACCTTC
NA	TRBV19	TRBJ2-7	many	CASRAPPSYEQYF	TGTGCCAGTCGGGCACCTCCCTCCTACGAGCAGTACTTC
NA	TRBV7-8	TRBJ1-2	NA	CASSLVGGQGYTF	TGTGCCAGCAGCTTGGTGGGGGGGCAAGGCTACACCTTC
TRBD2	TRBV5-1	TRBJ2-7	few	CASSWGLAGTTREQYF	TGCGCCAGCAGCTGGGGACTAGCGGGGACTACTCGGGAGCAGTACTTC
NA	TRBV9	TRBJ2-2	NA	CASSQDRLLGGELFF	TGTGCCAGCAGCCAAGATCGCCTCCTTGGCGGGGAGCTGTTTTTT
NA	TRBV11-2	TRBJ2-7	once	CASSSGIPPPAYEQYF	TGTGCCAGCAGCTCGGGCATACCACCCCCGGCCTACGAGCAGTACTTC
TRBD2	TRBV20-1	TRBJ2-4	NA	CSEAGGLIQYF	TGCAGTGAAGCGGGGGGCCTCATTCAGTACTTC
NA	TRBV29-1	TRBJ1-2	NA	CSVLRDLYGYTF	TGCAGCGTCCTCCGGGACCTCTATGGCTACACCTTC
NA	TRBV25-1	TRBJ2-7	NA	CASSEFAGTYEQYF	TGTGCCAGCAGTGAATTCGCGGGAACCTACGAGCAGTACTTC
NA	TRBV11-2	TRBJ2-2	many	CASSSKLFF	TGTGCCAGCAGCAGCAAACTGTTTTTT
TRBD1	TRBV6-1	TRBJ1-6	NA	CASIPPGGSNSPLHF	TGTGCCAGCATTCCCCCAGGGGGATCGAATTCACCCCTCCACTTT
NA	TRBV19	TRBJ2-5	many	CASSPDRRVWTQYF	TGTGCCAGTAGTCCGGACAGGAGGGTGTGGACCCAGTACTTC
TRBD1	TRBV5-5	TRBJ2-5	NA	CASSLGQGALETQYF	TGTGCCAGCAGCTTGGGACAGGGGGCCTTAGAGACCCAGTACTTC
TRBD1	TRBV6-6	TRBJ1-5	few	CASRPGTGGRIGQPQHF	TGTGCCAGCAGGCCCGGGACAGGGGGCCGCATCGGTCAGCCCCAGCATTTT
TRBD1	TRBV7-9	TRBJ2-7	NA	CATDGQGYEQYF	TGTGCCACCGATGGACAGGGCTACGAGCAGTACTTC
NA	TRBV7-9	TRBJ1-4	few	CASRGRGNGEKLFF	TGTGCCAGCAGGGGAAGGGGGAATGGTGAAAAACTGTTTTTT
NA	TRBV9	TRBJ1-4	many	CASSVGDSTNEKLFF	TGTGCCAGCAGCGTAGGGGATAGCACTAATGAAAAACTGTTTTTT
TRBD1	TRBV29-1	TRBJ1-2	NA	CSVDRDRVYGYTF	TGCAGCGTTGATAGGGACAGGGTGTATGGCTACACCTTC
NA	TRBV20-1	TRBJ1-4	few	CSARELSGELFF	TGCAGTGCTAGAGAACTATCGGGGGAACTGTTTTTT
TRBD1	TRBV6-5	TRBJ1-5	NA	CASSSSTGVVNQPQHF	TGTGCCAGCAGTTCGTCGACAGGGGTAGTCAATCAGCCCCAGCATTTT
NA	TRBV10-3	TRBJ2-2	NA	CAISDEDRRDTGELFF	TGTGCCATCAGTGATGAAGACAGGAGGGACACCGGGGAGCTGTTTTTT
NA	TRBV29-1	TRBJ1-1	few	CSVSDGGPGEAFF	TGCAGCGTCTCCGATGGGGGGCCGGGTGAAGCTTTCTTT
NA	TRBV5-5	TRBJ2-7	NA	CASSPGSGGLLGEQYF	TGTGCCAGCAGCCCAGGAAGTGGGGGACTGCTAGGCGAGCAGTACTTC
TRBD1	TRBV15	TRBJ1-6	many	CATSRGQNNSPLHF	TGTGCCACCAGCAGGGGACAGAATAATTCACCCCTCCACTTT
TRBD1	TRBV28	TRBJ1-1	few	CASSQGQGTTFF	TGTGCCAGCAGCCAAGGACAGGGTACGACTTTCTTT